This is a list of T cell receptor beta chains from one sample in a study of blood T cell repertoires in COVID-19. The assay was immunoSEQ multiplex PCR, and TCRdb's table has in-frame clones only and misses some. This sample has under 300,000 clones, with 70% to 90% found just once. The sample comprised peripheral blood. Every receptor here comes from a man aged 18 to 30 with active or convalescent COVID-19. The CDR3 runs from the conserved cysteine through the conserved F or W. Fields, in order: J gene, V gene, clone size, D gene, CDR3 protein, CDR3 DNA. D genes are given only for firm matches. Not every row has a clone size; where given, it reads once, few, many or a size class.

J gene: TRBJ2-1
V gene: TRBV11-3
clone size: -
D gene: TRBD1
CDR3 protein: CASSLSLGTGSHEQFF
CDR3 DNA: TGTGCCAGCAGCTTAAGCCTCGGGACAGGGAGCCATGAGCAGTTCTTC

J gene: TRBJ1-1
V gene: TRBV2
clone size: -
D gene: TRBD1
CDR3 protein: CARDRGQNTEAFF
CDR3 DNA: TGTGCCAGAGACAGGGGGCAGAACACTGAAGCTTTCTTT

J gene: TRBJ2-3
V gene: TRBV27
clone size: -
D gene: TRBD2
CDR3 protein: CASSYDSGGLVDTQYF
CDR3 DNA: TGTGCCAGCAGTTATGATAGCGGGGGGCTGGTAGATACGCAGTATTTT

J gene: TRBJ2-7
V gene: TRBV6-5
clone size: -
D gene: TRBD1
CDR3 protein: CASSYKQGVSYEQYF
CDR3 DNA: TGTGCCAGCAGTTACAAACAGGGGGTCTCCTACGAGCAGTACTTC

J gene: TRBJ1-1
V gene: TRBV7-9
clone size: once
D gene: -
CDR3 protein: CASSVGLSATEAFF
CDR3 DNA: TGTGCCAGCAGCGTTGGACTCTCGGCCACTGAAGCTTTCTTT

J gene: TRBJ2-5
V gene: TRBV12-3/TRBV12-4
clone size: -
D gene: -
CDR3 protein: CASSPSQRETQYF
CDR3 DNA: TGTGCCAGCAGTCCCTCGCAGCGGGAGACCCAGTACTTC

J gene: TRBJ2-7
V gene: TRBV27
clone size: -
D gene: TRBD2
CDR3 protein: CASSLYGREGRSYEQYF
CDR3 DNA: TGTGCCAGCAGTTTATATGGGCGGGAGGGCCGTAGTTACGAGCAGTACTTC

J gene: TRBJ1-2
V gene: TRBV7-9
clone size: few
D gene: TRBD1
CDR3 protein: CASAIQGHSGYTF
CDR3 DNA: TGTGCCAGCGCTATACAGGGGCATAGTGGCTACACCTTC

J gene: TRBJ2-7
V gene: TRBV19
clone size: -
D gene: TRBD1
CDR3 protein: CASSTSGTGGYEQYF
CDR3 DNA: TGTGCCAGTAGTACCTCCGGGACAGGGGGTTACGAGCAGTACTTC

J gene: TRBJ2-1
V gene: TRBV24-1
clone size: -
D gene: TRBD2
CDR3 protein: CATSETSGRSPYNEQFF
CDR3 DNA: TGTGCCACCAGTGAGACTAGCGGGAGGTCTCCCTACAATGAGCAGTTCTTC

J gene: TRBJ2-2
V gene: TRBV2
clone size: few
D gene: -
CDR3 protein: CASTDPGTRTGELFF
CDR3 DNA: TGTGCCAGCACGGACCCGGGAACGCGGACCGGGGAGCTGTTTTTT

J gene: TRBJ1-5
V gene: TRBV18
clone size: -
D gene: -
CDR3 protein: CASSPPGVQPQHF
CDR3 DNA: TGTGCCAGCTCACCACCAGGGGTACAGCCCCAGCATTTT

J gene: TRBJ1-2
V gene: TRBV2
clone size: once
D gene: TRBD1
CDR3 protein: CASRTGTAANYGYTF
CDR3 DNA: TGTGCCAGTCGAACCGGGACAGCGGCCAACTATGGCTACACCTTC

J gene: TRBJ2-7
V gene: TRBV14
clone size: few
D gene: -
CDR3 protein: CASSKGSPISYEQYF
CDR3 DNA: TGTGCCAGCAGCAAAGGATCACCTATCTCCTACGAGCAGTACTTC

J gene: TRBJ2-2
V gene: TRBV6-1
clone size: -
D gene: -
CDR3 protein: CASSPYSSAGELFF
CDR3 DNA: TGTGCCAGCAGTCCTTATAGTTCCGCCGGGGAGCTGTTTTTT

J gene: TRBJ1-1
V gene: TRBV9
clone size: once
D gene: TRBD1
CDR3 protein: CASSARGTGAGPEAFF
CDR3 DNA: TGTGCCAGCAGCGCCCGAGGGACAGGAGCGGGCCCTGAAGCTTTCTTT

J gene: TRBJ2-7
V gene: TRBV19
clone size: -
D gene: TRBD1
CDR3 protein: CASSGQAGHEQYF
CDR3 DNA: TGTGCCAGTAGTGGACAGGCTGGCCACGAGCAGTACTTC

J gene: TRBJ2-3
V gene: TRBV2
clone size: -
D gene: TRBD2
CDR3 protein: CASSLLAGGTDTQYF
CDR3 DNA: TGTGCCAGCAGTTTACTAGCGGGAGGCACAGATACGCAGTATTTT

J gene: TRBJ2-7
V gene: TRBV27
clone size: -
D gene: TRBD1
CDR3 protein: CASSSWTGKGEQYF
CDR3 DNA: TGTGCCAGCAGCTCCTGGACAGGGAAGGGCGAGCAGTACTTC

J gene: TRBJ2-3
V gene: TRBV5-4
clone size: -
D gene: TRBD2
CDR3 protein: CASSLIAGATDTQYF
CDR3 DNA: TGTGCCAGCAGCTTAATAGCGGGAGCCACAGATACGCAGTATTTT

J gene: TRBJ2-3
V gene: TRBV6-5
clone size: -
D gene: TRBD1
CDR3 protein: CASSYPGTGDTDTQYF
CDR3 DNA: TGTGCCAGCAGTTACCCCGGGACAGGAGACACAGATACGCAGTATTTT

J gene: TRBJ1-5
V gene: TRBV28
clone size: few
D gene: -
CDR3 protein: CASSLLGGNQPQHF
CDR3 DNA: TGTGCCAGCAGTTTACTGGGGGGGAATCAGCCCCAGCATTTT

J gene: TRBJ2-5
V gene: TRBV4-2
clone size: -
D gene: TRBD1
CDR3 protein: CASSPGQGEGAQYF
CDR3 DNA: TGTGCCAGCAGCCCGGGACAGGGGGAAGGGGCCCAGTACTTC

J gene: TRBJ1-1
V gene: TRBV3-1/TRBV3-2
clone size: once
D gene: TRBD1
CDR3 protein: CASSQDRPSEAFF
CDR3 DNA: TGTGCCAGCAGCCAGGACAGGCCGTCTGAAGCTTTCTTT

J gene: TRBJ2-7
V gene: TRBV12-5
clone size: -
D gene: TRBD2
CDR3 protein: CASGPPSGGAGEQYF
CDR3 DNA: TGTGCTAGTGGCCCCCCGAGCGGGGGGGCAGGCGAGCAGTACTTC

J gene: TRBJ1-1
V gene: TRBV7-9
clone size: -
D gene: -
CDR3 protein: CASSLRAGDTEAFF
CDR3 DNA: TGTGCCAGCAGCTTAAGAGCAGGGGATACTGAAGCTTTCTTT

J gene: TRBJ1-3
V gene: TRBV5-1
clone size: -
D gene: -
CDR3 protein: CASSFGTRGNTIYF
CDR3 DNA: TGCGCCAGCAGCTTCGGGACAAGAGGAAACACCATATATTTT

J gene: TRBJ1-6
V gene: TRBV28
clone size: -
D gene: TRBD1
CDR3 protein: CASRPGQGVSYNSPLHF
CDR3 DNA: TGTGCCAGCAGACCCGGACAGGGGGTCTCCTATAATTCACCCCTCCACTTT

J gene: TRBJ2-1
V gene: TRBV19
clone size: -
D gene: TRBD2
CDR3 protein: CASQPGLYYNEQFF
CDR3 DNA: TGTGCCAGTCAACCGGGACTATACTACAATGAGCAGTTCTTC

J gene: TRBJ2-7
V gene: TRBV6-1
clone size: -
D gene: -
CDR3 protein: CASSEALLGATTGEQYF
CDR3 DNA: TGTGCCAGCAGTGAAGCGCTTCTGGGGGCAACTACAGGCGAGCAGTACTTC

J gene: TRBJ2-1
V gene: TRBV28
clone size: once
D gene: TRBD2
CDR3 protein: CASSLASGGGHTYNEQFF
CDR3 DNA: TGTGCCAGCAGTTTGGCTAGCGGGGGGGGTCACACCTACAATGAGCAGTTCTTC

J gene: TRBJ1-1
V gene: TRBV30
clone size: -
D gene: -
CDR3 protein: CACSRGVLNTEAFF
CDR3 DNA: TGTGCCTGCTCCCGGGGTGTCCTGAACACTGAAGCTTTCTTT

J gene: TRBJ2-3
V gene: TRBV24-1
clone size: -
D gene: TRBD2
CDR3 protein: CATSDRSSGSVADTQYF
CDR3 DNA: TGTGCCACCAGTGATAGGTCTAGCGGGAGTGTCGCAGATACGCAGTATTTT

J gene: TRBJ2-7
V gene: TRBV14
clone size: -
D gene: TRBD1
CDR3 protein: CASSLKADRDEQYF
CDR3 DNA: TGTGCCAGCAGCCTAAAGGCGGACAGGGACGAGCAGTACTTC

J gene: TRBJ1-2
V gene: TRBV4-2
clone size: -
D gene: -
CDR3 protein: CASSLPGVGDGYTF
CDR3 DNA: TGTGCCAGCAGCCTCCCCGGGGTTGGAGATGGCTACACCTTC

J gene: TRBJ1-5
V gene: TRBV29-1
clone size: -
D gene: -
CDR3 protein: CSVLYTSNQPQHF
CDR3 DNA: TGCAGCGTTCTATATACTAGCAATCAGCCCCAGCATTTT

J gene: TRBJ2-7
V gene: TRBV7-9
clone size: once
D gene: -
CDR3 protein: CASSLQRRGYEQYF
CDR3 DNA: TGTGCCAGCAGCTTACAGCGGAGGGGCTACGAGCAGTACTTC

J gene: TRBJ2-2
V gene: TRBV4-3
clone size: -
D gene: -
CDR3 protein: CASSQDTPWNTGELFF
CDR3 DNA: TGCGCCAGCAGCCAAGACACTCCCTGGAACACCGGGGAGCTGTTTTTT

J gene: TRBJ1-3
V gene: TRBV15
clone size: -
D gene: -
CDR3 protein: CAIREQGRDTIYF
CDR3 DNA: TGTGCCATCCGAGAACAGGGAAGGGACACCATATATTTT

J gene: TRBJ2-7
V gene: TRBV6-5
clone size: -
D gene: TRBD1
CDR3 protein: CASSWTGGGEQYF
CDR3 DNA: TGTGCCAGCAGTTGGACAGGGGGCGGTGAGCAGTACTTC

J gene: TRBJ2-7
V gene: TRBV10-3
clone size: once
D gene: TRBD2
CDR3 protein: CAISAPGTSGSYEQYF
CDR3 DNA: TGTGCCATCAGTGCGCCCGGGACTAGCGGCTCCTACGAGCAGTACTTC

J gene: TRBJ2-1
V gene: TRBV19
clone size: -
D gene: -
CDR3 protein: CASSNWGMSSYNEQFF
CDR3 DNA: TGTGCCAGTAGTAATTGGGGCATGAGCTCCTACAATGAGCAGTTCTTC

J gene: TRBJ2-3
V gene: TRBV7-6
clone size: -
D gene: TRBD1
CDR3 protein: CASSTRTGGTDTQYF
CDR3 DNA: TGTGCCAGCAGCACCCGGACAGGGGGCACAGATACGCAGTATTTT

J gene: TRBJ1-2
V gene: TRBV19
clone size: -
D gene: TRBD1
CDR3 protein: CASSITGTGAYGYTF
CDR3 DNA: TGTGCCAGTAGTATAACCGGGACAGGGGCCTATGGCTACACCTTC

J gene: TRBJ2-2
V gene: TRBV24-1
clone size: -
D gene: -
CDR3 protein: CATSDYGAGELFF
CDR3 DNA: TGTGCCACCAGTGACTACGGTGCTGGGGAGCTGTTTTTT

J gene: TRBJ1-3
V gene: TRBV18
clone size: -
D gene: TRBD1
CDR3 protein: CASSPTQGPYGNTIYF
CDR3 DNA: TGTGCCAGCTCACCTACACAGGGGCCGTACGGAAACACCATATATTTT

J gene: TRBJ2-7
V gene: TRBV27
clone size: -
D gene: TRBD2
CDR3 protein: CASARASGSYEQYF
CDR3 DNA: TGTGCCAGCGCCAGGGCTAGCGGGAGTTACGAGCAGTACTTC

J gene: TRBJ1-4
V gene: TRBV18
clone size: -
D gene: -
CDR3 protein: CASSPRTADNNEKLFF
CDR3 DNA: TGTGCCAGCTCACCACGCACGGCGGACAACAATGAAAAACTGTTTTTT